This TCR beta chain was captured in a study of T cell repertoires in cytomegalovirus infection. Study-wide results and limits: Pooled public TCR beta family frequency picked out CMV carriers with the relevant HLA.

The CDR3 runs 15 residues. V lost 3 bases, J lost 3 bases, and 6 bases stayed unmatched. MiXCR, run by TCRdb on the reads, gives a single entry per CDR3 protein. The sample lists some 680,000 distinct CDR3 sequences, roughly 36% occurring once. Regarding this clonotype: Its antigen is unidentified.

The sample comprised PBMCs. The receptor comes from a human donor in good health (CMV status not recorded). Some clones in this sample may be carry-over from other donors' samples. This sequence joins TRBV12-3 or TRBV12-4 and TRBJ1-1; 8 bases fit TRBD1. CDR3 nucleotide sequence: TGTGCCAGCAGTTTTCGCAGGGGGCTTGACACTGAAGCTTTCTTT. This translates into CASSFRRGLDTEAFF.